What follows are 10 T cell receptor beta chains derived from one specimen sequenced in a study of cytomegalovirus exposure and HLA in healthy donors. PCR primers comprised 60 Vbeta and 13 Jbeta primers. The assay was immunoSEQ multiplex PCR, and TCRdb's table has in-frame clones only and misses some. The data contain about 150,000 clones, 65% to 70% of them singletons. Sequencing was done on a sample of PBMCs. These receptors originate from a man between 25 and 39 years old in good health and CMV-seropositive.

The table lists this clone with a count of one. The rearrangement uses TRBV14 and TRBJ2-1, with D possibly being TRBD1 (6 bases). Germline assignment: CDR1 SGHDN and CDR2 FVKESK. V was trimmed by 4 bases and J by 2 bases, leaving 12 bases between them. The CDR3 consists of 15 residues. The CDR3: CASSLGQLTYNEQFF. The CDR3 coding sequence is TGTGCCAGCAGCCTCGGACAGTTGACCTACAATGAGCAGTTCTTC.

There are a few counts of this clone. This chain joins TRBV6-6 and TRBJ2-7; tentatively, D is TRBD2 (5 bases). From germline, CDR1 is MNHNY and CDR2 SVGAGI (reference sequence). Trimming left V 2 bases short and J 5 bases short, with 10 bases between. The CDR3 has 13 amino acids. CDR3 bases: TGTGCCAGCAGTTACGAGGGTTGGCACGAGCAGTACTTC. Residues: CASSYEGWHEQYF.

The chain recombines TRBV28 with TRBJ2-7; perhaps TRBD1 as D (6 bases). The CDR3 consists of 13 residues. The V gene's germline CDR1 is MDHEN and CDR2 SYDVKM. Trimming took 1 base from V and 4 from J, leaving 8 bases between them. This chain's CDR3 is CASSLFGQYEQYF. DNA for the CDR3: TGTGCCAGCAGTTTATTCGGACAGTACGAGCAGTACTTC.

This clone has only one observation. In DNA, the CDR3 is TGTGCCAGCAGTGAAGTTGCCGGTGGCGAGCAGTACTTC. Translation gives CASSEVAGGEQYF. The chain is built from TRBV6-1 and TRBJ2-7; D is uncertain. Germline V gene sequence: CDR1 MNHNS, CDR2 SASEGT. The CDR3 spans 13 residues. Trimming took off 1 base at V and 6 bases at J, with 10 bases between the two ends.

This sequence joins TRBV5-6 and TRBJ2-7; the D is unclear. The V gene lost 2 bases and the J gene lost 2 bases, with 5 bases spanning the gap. The CDR3 sequence is 12 residues long. Germline CDR1 is SGHDT and CDR2 is YYEEEE. The CDR3 spells CASSLEAYEQYF. In nucleotides, the CDR3 is TGTGCCAGCAGCTTAGAGGCCTACGAGCAGTACTTC.

This chain uses TRBV7-9 with TRBJ1-3; D remains unclear. In germline, CDR1 is SEHNR, CDR2 FQNEAQ (reference sequence). This CDR3 is built from 12 residues. Trimming removed 3 bases from V and 6 bases from J, with 6 bases in between. In nucleotides, the CDR3 is TGTGCCAGCAGCTTGGGCGCAAACACCATATATTTT. It encodes CASSLGANTIYF.

The table lists this clone with a few counts. The chain recombines TRBV27 with TRBJ2-1, with D possibly being TRBD1 (5 bases). CDR3 size: 11 residues. Germline V gene lookup returns CDR1 MNHEY and CDR2 SMNVEV (reference sequence). Trimming took off 7 bases at V and 9 bases at J, with 10 bases between the two ends. In DNA, the CDR3 is TGTGCCAGCAACCAGGGTTCTGAGCAGTTCTTC. This codes for CASNQGSEQFF.

Only a few counts were recorded for this clone. This CDR3 reads CAISQGSNSGANVLTF. The CDR3 region has the DNA TGTGCCATCAGTCAGGGATCGAACTCTGGGGCCAACGTCCTGACTTTC. This chain connects TRBV10-3 to TRBJ2-6; tentative D call: TRBD1 (5 bases). CDR3 length: 16 residues. V shed 5 bases and J shed 0 bases, with 11 bases lying between them. Germline V gene sequence: CDR1 ENHRY, CDR2 SYGVKD.

The chain joins TRBV27 to TRBJ1-2; the D gene is possibly TRBD1 (5 bases). The CDR3 loop spans 12 amino acids. V gave up 6 bases and J gave up 3 bases, with 8 bases separating them. Per the germline V gene, CDR1 is MNHEY and CDR2 is SMNVEV (reference sequence). CDR3 DNA: TGTGCCAGCAGAAAGACAGACTATGGCTACACCTTC. Protein product: CASRKTDYGYTF.

This clone turned up a few times. The CDR3 coding sequence is TGTGCCAGCAGCGTAGGGCGAGCGGGAGCTTCCGAGCAGTACTTC. It codes for CASSVGRAGASEQYF. V is TRBV9 and J is TRBJ2-7; 8 bases fit TRBD2. Germline-derived CDR1 and CDR2 are SGDLS and YYNGEE. The CDR3 extends over 15 amino acids. V lost 0 bases and J lost 6; bases outside the gene matches: 8.